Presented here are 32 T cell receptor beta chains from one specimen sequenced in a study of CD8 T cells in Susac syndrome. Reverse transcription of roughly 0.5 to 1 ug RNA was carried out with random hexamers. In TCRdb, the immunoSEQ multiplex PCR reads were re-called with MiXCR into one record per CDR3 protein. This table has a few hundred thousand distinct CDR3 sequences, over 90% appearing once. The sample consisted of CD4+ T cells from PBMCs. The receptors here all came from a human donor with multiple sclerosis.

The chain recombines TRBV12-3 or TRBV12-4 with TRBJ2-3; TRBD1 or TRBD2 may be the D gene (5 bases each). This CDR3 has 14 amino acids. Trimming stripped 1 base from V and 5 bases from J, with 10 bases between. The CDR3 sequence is CASSLGGFKDTQYF. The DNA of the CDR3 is TGTGCCAGCAGTTTAGGGGGGTTCAAAGATACGCAGTATTTT.

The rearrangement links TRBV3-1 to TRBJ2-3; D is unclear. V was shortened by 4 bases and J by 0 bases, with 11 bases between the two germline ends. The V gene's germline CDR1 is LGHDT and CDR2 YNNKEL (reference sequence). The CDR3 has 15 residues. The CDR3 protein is CASSPMYTSTDTQYF. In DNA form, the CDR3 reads TGTGCCAGCAGCCCAATGTATACTAGCACAGATACGCAGTATTTT.

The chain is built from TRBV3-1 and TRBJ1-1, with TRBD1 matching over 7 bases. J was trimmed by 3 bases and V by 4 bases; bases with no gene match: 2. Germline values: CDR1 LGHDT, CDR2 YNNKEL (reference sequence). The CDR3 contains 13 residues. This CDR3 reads CASSPGTDTEAFF. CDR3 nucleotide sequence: TGTGCCAGCAGCCCCGGGACAGACACTGAAGCTTTCTTT.

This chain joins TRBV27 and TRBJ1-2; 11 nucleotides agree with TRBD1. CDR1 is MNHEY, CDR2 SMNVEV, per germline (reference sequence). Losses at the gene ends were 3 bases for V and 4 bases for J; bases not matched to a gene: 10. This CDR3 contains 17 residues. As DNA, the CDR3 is TGTGCCAGCAGTTTCCGGGACAGGGGGTCTATCGGCTATGGCTACACCTTC. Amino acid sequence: CASSFRDRGSIGYGYTF.

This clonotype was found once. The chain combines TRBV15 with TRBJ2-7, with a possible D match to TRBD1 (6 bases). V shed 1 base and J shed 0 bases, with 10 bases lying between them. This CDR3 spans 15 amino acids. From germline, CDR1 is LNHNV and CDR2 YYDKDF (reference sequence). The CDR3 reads CATSRAGTRSYEQYF. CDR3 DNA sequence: TGTGCCACCAGCAGAGCAGGGACACGCTCCTACGAGCAGTACTTC.

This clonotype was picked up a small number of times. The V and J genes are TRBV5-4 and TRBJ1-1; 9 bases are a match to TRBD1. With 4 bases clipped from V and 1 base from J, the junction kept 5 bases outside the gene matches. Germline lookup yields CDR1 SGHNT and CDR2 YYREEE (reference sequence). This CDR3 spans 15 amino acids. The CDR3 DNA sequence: TGTGCCAGCAGCCGACCGGGACAGGGGAACACTGAAGCTTTCTTT. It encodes CASSRPGQGNTEAFF.

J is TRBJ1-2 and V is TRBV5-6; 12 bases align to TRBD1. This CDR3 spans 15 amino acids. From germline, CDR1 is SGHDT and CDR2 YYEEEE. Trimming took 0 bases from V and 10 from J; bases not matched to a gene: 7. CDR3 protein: CASSLAGTGGKVYTF. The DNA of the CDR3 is TGTGCCAGCAGCTTGGCCGGGACAGGGGGCAAGGTCTACACCTTC.

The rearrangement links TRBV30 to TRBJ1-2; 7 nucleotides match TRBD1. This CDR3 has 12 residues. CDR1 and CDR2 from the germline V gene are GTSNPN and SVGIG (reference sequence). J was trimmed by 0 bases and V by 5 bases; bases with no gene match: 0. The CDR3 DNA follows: TGTGCCTGGGGACAGGCTAACTATGGCTACACCTTC. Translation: CAWGQANYGYTF.

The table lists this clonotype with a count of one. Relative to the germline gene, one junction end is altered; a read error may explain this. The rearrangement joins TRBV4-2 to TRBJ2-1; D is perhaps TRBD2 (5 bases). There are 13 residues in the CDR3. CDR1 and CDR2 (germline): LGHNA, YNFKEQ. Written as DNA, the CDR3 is TGTGCCAGCAGCCAGAGCACCGGGCTGGACTGGCTCTTC. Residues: CASSQSTGLDWLF.

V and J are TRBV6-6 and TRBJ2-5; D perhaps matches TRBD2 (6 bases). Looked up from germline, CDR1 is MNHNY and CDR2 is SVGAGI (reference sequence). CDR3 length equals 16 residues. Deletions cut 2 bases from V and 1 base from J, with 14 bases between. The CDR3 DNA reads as TGTGCCAGCAGTTACAGGGTTCCAGCGGGCCAAGAGACCCAGTACTTC. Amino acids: CASSYRVPAGQETQYF.

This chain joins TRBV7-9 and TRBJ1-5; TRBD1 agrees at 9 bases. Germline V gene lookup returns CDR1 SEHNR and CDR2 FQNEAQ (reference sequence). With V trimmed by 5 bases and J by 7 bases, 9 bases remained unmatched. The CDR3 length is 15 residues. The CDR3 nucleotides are TGTGCCAGCAGCCTGGGACAGGGAAGGGAACAGCCCCAGCATTTT. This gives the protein CASSLGQGREQPQHF.

The CDR3 is CASSPRPGTLNTGELFF. As DNA, the CDR3 is TGTGCCAGCTCACCACGACCCGGGACACTTAACACCGGGGAGCTGTTTTTT. The V call is TRBV18, the J call TRBJ2-2, with D perhaps matching TRBD1 (6 bases). CDR1 and CDR2 (germline): KGHSH, LQKENI. V lost 1 base and J 2 bases, leaving 14 bases between the germline ends. CDR3 length: 17 residues.

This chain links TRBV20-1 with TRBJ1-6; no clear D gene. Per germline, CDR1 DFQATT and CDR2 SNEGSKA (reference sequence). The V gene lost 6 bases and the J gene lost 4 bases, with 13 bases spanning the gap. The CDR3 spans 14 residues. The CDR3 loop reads CSAPPGRYNSPLHF. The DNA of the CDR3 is TGCAGTGCCCCCCCGGGGAGGTATAATTCACCCCTCCACTTT.

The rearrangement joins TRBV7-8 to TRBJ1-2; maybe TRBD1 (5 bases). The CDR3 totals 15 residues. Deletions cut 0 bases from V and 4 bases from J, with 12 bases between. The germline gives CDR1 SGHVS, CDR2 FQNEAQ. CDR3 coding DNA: TGTGCCAGCAGCTTAGCTACTCCGGGGGTCTATGGCTACACCTTC. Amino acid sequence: CASSLATPGVYGYTF.

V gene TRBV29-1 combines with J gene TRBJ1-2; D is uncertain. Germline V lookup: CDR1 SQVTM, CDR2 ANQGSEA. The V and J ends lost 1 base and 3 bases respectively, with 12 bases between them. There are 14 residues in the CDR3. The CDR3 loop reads CSVEGLTTHYGYTF. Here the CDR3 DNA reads TGCAGCGTTGAAGGGCTCACGACTCACTATGGCTACACCTTC. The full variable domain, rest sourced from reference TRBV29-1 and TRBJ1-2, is SAVISQKPSRDICQRGTSLTIQCQVDSQVTMMFWYRQQPGQSLTLIATANQGSEATYESGFVIDKFPISRPNLTFSTLTVSNMSPEDSSIYLCSVEGLTTHYGYTFGSGTRLTVV.

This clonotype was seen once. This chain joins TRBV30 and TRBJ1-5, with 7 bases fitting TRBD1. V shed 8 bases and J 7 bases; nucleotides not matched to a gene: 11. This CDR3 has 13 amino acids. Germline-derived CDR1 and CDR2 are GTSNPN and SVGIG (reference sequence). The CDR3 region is CASSAGQTQPQHF. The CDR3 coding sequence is TGTGCCAGCTCAGCGGGACAGACCCAGCCCCAGCATTTT.

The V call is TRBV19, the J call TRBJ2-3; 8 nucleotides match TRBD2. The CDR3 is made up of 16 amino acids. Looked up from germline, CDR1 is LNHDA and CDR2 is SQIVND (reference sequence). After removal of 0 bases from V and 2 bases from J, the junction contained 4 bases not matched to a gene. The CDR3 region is CASSIEAGGPTDTQYF. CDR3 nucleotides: TGTGCCAGTAGTATAGAGGCGGGGGGACCCACAGATACGCAGTATTTT. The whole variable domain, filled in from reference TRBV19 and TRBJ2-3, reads DGGITQSPKYLFRKEGQNVTLSCEQNLNHDAMYWYRQDPGQGLRLIYYSQIVNDFQKGDIAEGYSVSREKKESFPLTVTSAQKNPTAFYLCASSIEAGGPTDTQYFGPGTRLTVL.

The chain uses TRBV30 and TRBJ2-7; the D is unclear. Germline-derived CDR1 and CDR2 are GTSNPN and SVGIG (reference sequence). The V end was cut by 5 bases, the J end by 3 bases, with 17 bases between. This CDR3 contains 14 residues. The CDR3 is CAWGSQPSGYEQYF. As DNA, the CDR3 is TGTGCCTGGGGTTCACAGCCCTCCGGCTACGAGCAGTACTTC.

The CDR3 region has the DNA TGTGCCAGCTCACCGCAACTAGCGACCTACAATGAGCAGTTCTTC. It is translated as CASSPQLATYNEQFF. The gene calls are TRBV18 and TRBJ2-1, with TRBD2 matching 7 bases. CDR3 size: 15 residues. The V and J ends lost 3 bases and 2 bases, in that order; junction bases with no gene match: 4. The V gene's germline CDR1 is KGHSH and CDR2 LQKENI.

The CDR3 DNA reads as TGCAGCGTTGAGCCGGGACAGGCCACCGGGGAGCTGTTTTTT. Its protein product is CSVEPGQATGELFF. The rearrangement joins TRBV29-1 to TRBJ2-2; TRBD1 agrees at 8 bases. Germline assignment: CDR1 SQVTM and CDR2 ANQGSEA. The CDR3 extends over 14 amino acids. Unmatched junction bases numbered 4, after V lost 3 bases and J lost 4 bases.

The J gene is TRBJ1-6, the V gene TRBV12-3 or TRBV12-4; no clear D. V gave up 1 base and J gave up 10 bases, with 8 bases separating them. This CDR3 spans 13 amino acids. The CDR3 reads CASSLGGRSPLHF. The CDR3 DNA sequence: TGTGCCAGCAGTTTAGGAGGGCGGTCACCCCTCCACTTT.

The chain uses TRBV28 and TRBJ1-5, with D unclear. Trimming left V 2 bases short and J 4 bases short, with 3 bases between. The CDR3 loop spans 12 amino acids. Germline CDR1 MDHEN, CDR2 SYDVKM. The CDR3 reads CASSLLNQPQHF. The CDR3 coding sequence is TGTGCCAGCAGTTTACTTAATCAGCCCCAGCATTTT.

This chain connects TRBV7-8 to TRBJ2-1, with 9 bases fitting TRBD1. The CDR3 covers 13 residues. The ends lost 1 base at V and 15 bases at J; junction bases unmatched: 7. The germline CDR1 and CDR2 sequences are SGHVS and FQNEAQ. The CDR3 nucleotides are TGTGCCAGCAGCTTAGAGACAGGGGGTAGATGGTTCTTC. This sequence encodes CASSLETGGRWFF.

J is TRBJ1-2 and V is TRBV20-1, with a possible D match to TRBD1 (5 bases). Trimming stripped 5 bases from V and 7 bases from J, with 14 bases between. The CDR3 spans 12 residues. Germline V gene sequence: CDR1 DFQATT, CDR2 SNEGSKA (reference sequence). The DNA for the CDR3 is TGCAGTGCTCCCCTGCAGGGCGTTGGCTACACCTTC. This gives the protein CSAPLQGVGYTF.

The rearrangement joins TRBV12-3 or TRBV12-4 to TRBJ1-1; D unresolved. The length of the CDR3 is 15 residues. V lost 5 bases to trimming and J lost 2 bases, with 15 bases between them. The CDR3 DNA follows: TGTGCCAGCAGTCCCCGGTGGCAGTCTAACACTGAAGCTTTCTTT. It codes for CASSPRWQSNTEAFF.

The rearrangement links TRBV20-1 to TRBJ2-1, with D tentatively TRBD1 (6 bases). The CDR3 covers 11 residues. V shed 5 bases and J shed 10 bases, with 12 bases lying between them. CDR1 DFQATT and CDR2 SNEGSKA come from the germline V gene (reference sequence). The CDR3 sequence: CSAHRETEQFF. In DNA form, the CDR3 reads TGCAGTGCTCACAGGGAGACGGAGCAGTTCTTC.

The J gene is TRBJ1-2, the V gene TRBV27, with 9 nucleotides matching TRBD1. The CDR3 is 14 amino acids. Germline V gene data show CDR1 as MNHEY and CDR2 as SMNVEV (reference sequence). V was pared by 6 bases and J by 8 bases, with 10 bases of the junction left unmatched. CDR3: CASRRRDREYGYTF. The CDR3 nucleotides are TGTGCCAGCAGACGCCGGGACAGGGAATACGGCTACACCTTC.

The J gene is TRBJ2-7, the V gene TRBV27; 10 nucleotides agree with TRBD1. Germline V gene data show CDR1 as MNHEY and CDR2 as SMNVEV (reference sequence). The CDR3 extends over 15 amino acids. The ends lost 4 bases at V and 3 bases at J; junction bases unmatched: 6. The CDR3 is CASSSGQGGFYEQYV. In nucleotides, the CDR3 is TGTGCCAGCAGTTCTGGACAGGGGGGTTTCTACGAGCAGTACGTC.

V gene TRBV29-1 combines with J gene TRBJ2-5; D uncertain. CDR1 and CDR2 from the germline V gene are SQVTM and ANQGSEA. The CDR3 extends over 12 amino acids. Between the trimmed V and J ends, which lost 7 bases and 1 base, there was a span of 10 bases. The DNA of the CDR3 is TGCAGCGGCGGACGGCGCCAAGAGACCCAGTACTTC. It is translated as CSGGRRQETQYF.

CDR3 protein: CAAWGGIPSQPQHF. CDR3 DNA: TGTGCCGCCTGGGGGGGTATCCCCAGTCAGCCCCAGCATTTT. V and J are TRBV19 and TRBJ1-5; a weak D match, TRBD1 (5 bases). There are 14 residues in the CDR3. With 11 bases removed from V and 6 bases from J, the gap between germline ends came to 20 bases. Looked up from germline, CDR1 is LNHDA and CDR2 is SQIVND (reference sequence).

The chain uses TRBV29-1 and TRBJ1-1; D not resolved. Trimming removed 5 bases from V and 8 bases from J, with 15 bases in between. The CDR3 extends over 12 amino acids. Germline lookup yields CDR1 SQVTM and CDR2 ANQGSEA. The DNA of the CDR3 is TGCAGCGTTCTGCTCAGGCTCAGAGAAGCTTTCTTT. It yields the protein CSVLLRLREAFF.

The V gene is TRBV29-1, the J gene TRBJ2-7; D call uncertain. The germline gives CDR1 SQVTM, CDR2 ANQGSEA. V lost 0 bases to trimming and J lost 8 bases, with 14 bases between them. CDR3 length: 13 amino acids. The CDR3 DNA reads TGCAGCGTTGAAGACGCGCTTCTAGGGAAGCAGTACTTC. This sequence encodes CSVEDALLGKQYF.